The 14 T cell receptor beta chains presented below share a single source sample, sequenced in a study of long-term antiretroviral therapy in people with HIV. It was version v3.0 of the immunoSEQ assay that was run at survey level. Repertoires were generated with immunoSEQ multiplex PCR, while TCRdb's copy carries only in-frame clones and drops some. This table has about 34,000 clones, 70% to 90% appearing once. Specimen: unsorted PBMCs, collected 1.1 years after starting antiretroviral therapy. The receptors originated from a man younger than 35 with HIV.

The chain employs TRBV18 and TRBJ1-5; weak D call: TRBD1 (6 bases). The CDR3 has 17 amino acids. Trimming pared 2 bases from V and 0 bases from J, leaving 14 bases between. Germline assignment: CDR1 KGHSH and CDR2 LQKENI. CDR3 region: CASSPRGAQTSNQPQHF. The CDR3, as DNA: TGTGCCAGCTCACCAAGGGGGGCGCAGACTAGCAATCAGCCCCAGCATTTT. Drawing the rest from reference TRBV18 and TRBJ1-5, the complete variable domain is NAGVMQNPRHLVRRRGQEARLRCSPMKGHSHVYWYRQLPEEGLKFMVYLQKENIIDESGMPKERFSAEFPKEGPSILRIQQVVRGDSAAYFCASSPRGAQTSNQPQHFGDGTRLSIL.

This chain connects TRBV9 to TRBJ2-5; no clear D gene. Germline-derived CDR1 and CDR2 are SGDLS and YYNGEE. Trimming shortened V by 1 base and J by 4 bases, and 11 bases separated the two germline ends. The CDR3 runs to 14 residues. CDR3 DNA: TGTGCCAGCAGCGTAAGTGGGTCCGGAGAGACCCAGTACTTC. Translated: CASSVSGSGETQYF.

This chain links TRBV25-1 with TRBJ2-7; possible D gene TRBD2, 6 bases. Trimming cost V 8 bases and J 0 bases, with 11 bases left between them. This CDR3 comprises 13 residues. Germline CDR1 and CDR2: MGHDK and SYGVNS. The CDR3 reads CASRGLLSYEQYF. The CDR3 DNA reads TGTGCCAGCCGGGGACTCCTCTCCTACGAGCAGTACTTC.

V is TRBV2 and J is TRBJ2-5; 10 bases agree with TRBD2. J gave up 1 base and V 4 bases, and 3 bases lay outside the gene matches. The length of the CDR3 is 15 residues. The germline gives CDR1 SNHLY, CDR2 FYNNEI. The CDR3 nucleotides read TGTGCCAGCAGTGGGGCTAGCGGGGGCCAAGAGACCCAGTACTTC. This sequence encodes CASSGASGGQETQYF. Supplemented by reference TRBV2 and TRBJ2-5, the full variable domain reads EPEVTQTPSHQVTQMGQEVILRCVPISNHLYFYWYRQILGQKVEFLVSFYNNEISEKSEIFDDQFSVERPDGSNFTLKIRSTKLEDSAMYFCASSGASGGQETQYFGPGTRLLVL.

The chain links TRBV18 to TRBJ1-1; D not resolved. This CDR3 is 14 amino acids long. CDR1 KGHSH and CDR2 LQKENI come from the germline V gene. V gave up 3 bases and J gave up 1 base, with 9 bases separating them. This chain's CDR3 is CASSPQQTNTEAFF. The CDR3 coding sequence is TGTGCCAGCTCACCCCAACAGACGAACACTGAAGCTTTCTTT.

J is TRBJ2-3 and V is TRBV19; possible D gene TRBD1, 6 bases. The germline gives CDR1 LNHDA, CDR2 SQIVND (reference sequence). The CDR3 runs to 14 residues. Trimming shortened V by 4 bases and J by 0 bases, and 8 bases separated the two germline ends. The CDR3 bases are TGTGCCAGTAGTACAGGGGAAAGCACAGATACGCAGTATTTT. Translating gives CASSTGESTDTQYF.

The chain has TRBV6-6 and TRBJ2-7; D gene uncertain. The CDR3 has 12 amino acids. Per the germline V gene, CDR1 is MNHNY and CDR2 is SVGAGI (reference sequence). Trimming left V 4 bases short and J 3 bases short, with 7 bases between. CDR3 coding DNA: TGTGCCAGCAGTTCGTACAGCTACGAGCAGTACTTC. This sequence encodes CASSSYSYEQYF.

The V call is TRBV7-8, the J call TRBJ2-5; TRBD1 agrees at 9 bases. The CDR3 sequence is 14 residues long. Germline trimming cut 5 bases from V and 6 bases from J; bases unmatched to any gene: 7. CDR1 and CDR2 (germline): SGHVS, FQNEAQ. CDR3 in DNA: TGTGCCAGCAGCCTAGGGACAGGGAGACAGACCCAGTACTTC. Amino acid sequence: CASSLGTGRQTQYF.

The chain recombines TRBV9 with TRBJ1-1; tentative D call: TRBD1 (6 bases). The CDR3 is 13 residues long. Germline loops: CDR1 SGDLS, CDR2 YYNGEE. V lost 0 bases and J lost 5, with 8 bases in between. CDR3 in DNA: TGTGCCAGCAGCGTAGGGCAGGGGACTGAAGCTTTCTTT. As protein: CASSVGQGTEAFF.

This rearrangement joins TRBV28 to TRBJ1-2; the match to TRBD1 covers 9 bases. With V trimmed by 3 bases and J by 4 bases, 0 bases remained unmatched. Germline lookup yields CDR1 MDHEN and CDR2 SYDVKM. This CDR3 region has 13 residues. The CDR3 DNA reads TGTGCCAGCAGTTTGGGACAGGGCTATGGCTACACCTTC. Translation: CASSLGQGYGYTF.

The rearrangement joins TRBV6-5 to TRBJ2-7; D possibly uses TRBD1 or TRBD2 (5 bases each). This CDR3 comprises 15 residues. Between the trimmed V and J ends, which lost 0 bases and 2 bases, there was a span of 11 bases. The germline V gene encodes CDR1 MNHEY and CDR2 SVGAGI. CDR3 DNA: TGTGCCAGCAGTTACTCCGGGGCTAGCCCCTACGAGCAGTACTTC. Its translation: CASSYSGASPYEQYF.

The chain links TRBV5-1 to TRBJ2-5; TRBD2 might be the D (5 bases). CDR3 length: 16 residues. V lost 1 base, J lost 3 bases, and 16 bases lay in between. Germline CDR1 and CDR2: SGHRS and YFSETQ. The CDR3 sequence: CASSLTAAAAEETQYF. In DNA form, the CDR3 reads TGCGCCAGCAGCTTGACGGCGGCAGCGGCCGAAGAGACCCAGTACTTC.

The chain employs TRBV9 and TRBJ2-7; D gene unclear. From germline, CDR1 is SGDLS and CDR2 YYNGEE. The ends were cut back, 0 bases at V and 6 bases at J, with 16 bases in the middle. This CDR3 has 15 residues. The CDR3 DNA reads as TGTGCCAGCAGCGTAGTGGGTACTACGACGGCCGAGCAGTACTTC. Amino acids: CASSVVGTTTAEQYF.

The chain recombines TRBV13 with TRBJ1-6, with D perhaps matching TRBD1 (6 bases). CDR1 is PRHDT, CDR2 FYEKMQ, per germline (reference sequence). The CDR3 spans 13 residues. Deletions cut 5 bases from V and 8 bases from J, with 10 bases between. CDR3 coding DNA: TGTGCCAGCAGCATCAGGGGTGATTCACCCCTCCACTTT. It is translated as CASSIRGDSPLHF.